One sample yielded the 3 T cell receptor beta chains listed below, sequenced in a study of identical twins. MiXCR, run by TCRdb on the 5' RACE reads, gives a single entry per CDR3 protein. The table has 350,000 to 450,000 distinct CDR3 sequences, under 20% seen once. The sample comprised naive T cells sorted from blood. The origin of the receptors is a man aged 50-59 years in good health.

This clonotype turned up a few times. CDR3 DNA sequence: TGCGCCAGCAGCTTGAGTCTAGCTACCGCCGGCGAGCAGTTCTTC. Amino acid sequence: CASSLSLATAGEQFF. The V and J genes are TRBV5-1 and TRBJ2-1; weak D call: TRBD2 (5 bases). Germline V lookup: CDR1 SGHRS, CDR2 YFSETQ. CDR3 size: 15 residues. V was pared by 1 base and J by 10 bases, with 18 bases between.

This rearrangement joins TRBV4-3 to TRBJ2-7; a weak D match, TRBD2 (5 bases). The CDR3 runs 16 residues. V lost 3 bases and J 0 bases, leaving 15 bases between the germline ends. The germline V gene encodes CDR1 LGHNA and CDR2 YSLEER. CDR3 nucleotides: TGCGCCAGCAGCCACAATAAACTAGGATACTCCTACGAGCAGTACTTC. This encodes CASSHNKLGYSYEQYF.

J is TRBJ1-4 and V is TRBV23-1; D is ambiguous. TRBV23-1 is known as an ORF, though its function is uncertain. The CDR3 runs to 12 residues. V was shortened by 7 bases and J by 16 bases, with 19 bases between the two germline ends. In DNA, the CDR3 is TGCGCCAGCACCTTAACCCGGAGGCTACCGTTTTTT. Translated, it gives CASTLTRRLPFF.